This record covers a single T cell receptor (beta chain). Its cognate antigen is unknown. This entry is derived from a study of T cell responses to AZD1222 COVID-19 vaccine. Across the study: Combined were second doses at about 4 or about 12 weeks.

CDR1 SNHLY and CDR2 FYNNEI come from the germline V gene. V lost 3 bases and J lost 11; bases outside the gene matches: 4. The CDR3 sequence is 13 residues long. Notes on the study in general: Repertoire collection took place solely once the T cell response had peaked. Donors were mostly white British, more females; clonal diversity possibly underestimated. CD4 TCRs covered the whole spike, strongest at regions 160-218 and 743-854.

Sequencing was performed with immunoSEQ multiplex PCR; in TCRdb, only in-frame clones are kept and a portion is missing. The sample lists 200,000 or so clones; about 94% were seen once. The TCR sequence derives from an adult in good health. Sequenced material: peripheral blood, taken on day 0 of AZD1222 vaccination. V usage is TRBV2 and J usage is TRBJ1-4; 9 nucleotides match TRBD1. CDR3: CASSDATGGKLFF. Here the CDR3 DNA reads TGTGCCAGCAGTGACGCGACAGGGGGGAAACTGTTTTTT.